The next 29 T cell receptor beta chains were all read from a single sample in a study of blood T cells in healthy people across ages. A J-beta primer mix and a sample-barcoded 5' primer were used in a second PCR of about 7 to 12 cycles. MiXCR was run by TCRdb on the 5' RACE reads, yielding one entry per CDR3 protein. The sample consists of around 1,800,000 distinct CDR3 sequences, approximately 40% of them appearing once. Source material: blood. These receptors were collected from a human donor in good health.

This clonotype was detected only a few times. This chain uses TRBV4-2 with TRBJ2-2; D is ambiguous. Germline V gene lookup returns CDR1 LGHNA and CDR2 YNFKEQ. The CDR3 runs 15 residues. With 0 bases removed from V and 1 base from J, the gap between germline ends came to 6 bases. The CDR3 protein is CASSQDLRNTGELFF. CDR3 DNA sequence: TGTGCCAGCAGCCAAGATTTAAGGAACACCGGGGAGCTGTTTTTT.

This chain uses TRBV4-2 with TRBJ2-5; 11 bases are shared with TRBD2. Trimming at V came to 0 bases and at J to 0 bases, leaving 12 bases not matched to a gene. Looked up from germline, CDR1 is LGHNA and CDR2 is YNFKEQ. This CDR3 is 20 amino acids long. CDR3 bases: TGTGCCAGCAGCCAAGAAAGGTTTGTGGCGGGACTAGCGGACCAAGAGACCCAGTACTTC. It specifies CASSQERFVAGLADQETQYF.

This clonotype was seen a handful of times. This chain links TRBV20-1 with TRBJ2-1, with TRBD2 matching 8 bases. Germline V CDR1 and CDR2: DFQATT, SNEGSKA (reference sequence). The CDR3 has 14 amino acids. J lost 6 bases, V lost 5 bases, and 9 bases had no gene match. The CDR3 here is CSAPPVTSGNEQFF. The CDR3 DNA reads as TGCAGTGCTCCCCCGGTTACTAGCGGCAATGAGCAGTTCTTC.

The J gene is TRBJ2-3, the V gene TRBV10-3; 7 bases are a match to TRBD2. The trim removed 7 bases at V and 4 bases at J, leaving 11 bases unmatched. Germline lookup yields CDR1 ENHRY and CDR2 SYGVKD. The CDR3 covers 15 residues. The CDR3 region has the DNA TGTGCCATCAACCGTAGCGGGCGAGGCGCAGATACGCAGTATTTT. This translates into CAINRSGRGADTQYF.

This clonotype has a handful of counts. CDR3 sequence reads: CASSQDVAGGPDYNEQFF. The CDR3 DNA is TGCGCCAGCAGCCAAGATGTAGCGGGGGGGCCGGATTACAATGAGCAGTTCTTC. The chain has TRBV4-3 and TRBJ2-1; 11 nucleotides line up with TRBD2. The ends lost 0 bases at V and 4 bases at J; junction bases unmatched: 8. Germline V lookup: CDR1 LGHNA, CDR2 YSLEER. The CDR3 spans 18 residues.

This clonotype was counted many times. V is TRBV6-5 and J is TRBJ2-6; weak D call: TRBD1 (5 bases). Germline V CDR1 and CDR2: MNHEY, SVGAGI. This CDR3 spans 15 amino acids. Trimming cost V 5 bases and J 2 bases, with 10 bases left between them. As DNA, the CDR3 is TGTGCCAGCAGTCGACAGTTGGCTGGGGCCAACGTCCTGACTTTC. Amino acid sequence: CASSRQLAGANVLTF.

There are a few counts of this clonotype. The CDR3 DNA follows: TGTGCCAGCAGCCCCCAAGGGACTAGCGGGAGGAATGAGCAGTTCTTC. Translated, it gives CASSPQGTSGRNEQFF. V and J are TRBV7-3 and TRBJ2-1; 15 nucleotides agree with TRBD2. This CDR3 comprises 16 residues. Germline trimming cut 5 bases from V and 7 bases from J; bases unmatched to any gene: 6. Germline loops: CDR1 SGHTA, CDR2 FQGTGA.

This clonotype was seen a handful of times. The V call is TRBV7-9, the J call TRBJ1-4, with unresolved D. V was pared by 11 bases and J by 4 bases, with 11 bases between. From germline, CDR1 is SEHNR and CDR2 FQNEAQ (reference sequence). The CDR3 is made up of 12 amino acids. For the CDR3, the DNA is TGTGCCCCGCGGCGGCTTAATGAAAAACTGTTTTTT. Its protein is CAPRRLNEKLFF.

The CDR3 nucleotides are TGTGCCACCAGTGATTTATCGGGGGCCCTGGAGACCCAGTACTTC. Amino acid sequence: CATSDLSGALETQYF. The V gene is TRBV24-1, the J gene TRBJ2-5; TRBD1 or TRBD2 may be the D gene (6 bases each). Germline V gene lookup returns CDR1 KGHDR and CDR2 SFDVKD. The V end lost 1 base, the J end lost 5 bases, and 13 bases lay between the germline ends. CDR3 length: 15 residues.

This clonotype turned up a few times. The V gene is TRBV7-2, the J gene TRBJ1-2; no firm D call. The V gene's germline CDR1 is SGHTA and CDR2 FQGNSA. The CDR3 runs 16 residues. Trimming left V 5 bases short and J 2 bases short, with 18 bases between. Here the CDR3 DNA reads TGTGCCAGCAGCCCCTCGGACTTGTTTCTGAACTATGGCTACACCTTC. The encoded protein is CASSPSDLFLNYGYTF. Variable domain in full (rest from reference TRBV7-2 and TRBJ1-2): GAGVSQSPSNKVTEKGKDVELRCDPISGHTALYWYRQSLGQGLEFLIYFQGNSAPDKSGLPSDRFSAERTGGSVSTLTIQRTQQEDSAVYLCASSPSDLFLNYGYTFGSGTRLTVV.

This clonotype was seen a few times. The chain links TRBV5-1 to TRBJ1-2; 7 bases match TRBD1. CDR1 and CDR2 from the germline V gene are SGHRS and YFSETQ. This CDR3 is 16 amino acids long. Trimming cost V 0 bases and J 7 bases; bases outside gene matches: 12. For the CDR3, the DNA is TGCGCCAGCAGCTTGGACAGGGGCCAATTAAGAGCTGGCTACACCTTC. Translated: CASSLDRGQLRAGYTF.

The DNA for the CDR3 is TGTGCCAGCAGGGATCACGGCTATGGCTACACCTTC. Translated, it gives CASRDHGYGYTF. This chain uses TRBV28 with TRBJ1-2; unclear D gene. Germline V gives CDR1 MDHEN, CDR2 SYDVKM. The CDR3 runs 12 residues. Trimming shortened V by 6 bases and J by 4 bases, and 9 bases separated the two germline ends.

The V call is TRBV7-8, the J call TRBJ2-7; 7 nucleotides agree with TRBD1. V lost 4 bases and J lost 2; bases outside the gene matches: 14. CDR1 is SGHVS and CDR2 is FQNEAQ in the germline V gene. The CDR3 is 17 amino acids. The CDR3 DNA reads TGTGCCAGCAGCTCAACCGACGGGACAGACAATACCTACGAGCAGTACTTC. It is translated as CASSSTDGTDNTYEQYF.

Points on this clonotype: Germline is not matched at one junction end, which may reflect a read error. This chain joins TRBV27 and TRBJ1-6; tentatively, D is TRBD1 (5 bases). The CDR3 runs to 14 residues. Looked up from germline, CDR1 is MNHEY and CDR2 is SMNVEV (reference sequence). CDR3 DNA: TGTGCCACCAGTGAGTGGGGGTTGAATTCACCCCTCCACTTT. The encoded protein is CATSEWGLNSPLHF.

This clonotype was seen a handful of times. The gene calls are TRBV20-1 and TRBJ2-7; D remains ambiguous. V gave up 6 bases and J gave up 3 bases, with 18 bases separating them. The V gene's germline CDR1 is DFQATT and CDR2 SNEGSKA (reference sequence). The length of the CDR3 is 14 residues. Written as DNA, the CDR3 is TGCAGTGCCCCGGATTCCACCCCGGGCTACGAGCAGTACTTC. Its translation: CSAPDSTPGYEQYF.

The genes are TRBV24-1 and TRBJ2-2; a weak D match, TRBD1 (6 bases). Germline assignment: CDR1 KGHDR and CDR2 SFDVKD. The CDR3 totals 14 residues. V was trimmed by 6 bases and J by 3 bases, leaving 10 bases between them. CDR3 amino acids: CATSQQGYTGELFF. The CDR3 DNA is TGTGCCACCAGTCAACAGGGTTACACCGGGGAGCTGTTTTTT.

This rearrangement joins TRBV6-5 to TRBJ1-2, with D maybe TRBD1 (6 bases). V was shortened by 4 bases and J by 4 bases, with 13 bases between the two germline ends. The CDR3 is made up of 14 amino acids. Germline V CDR1 and CDR2: MNHEY, SVGAGI. The CDR3 DNA follows: TGTGCCAGCAGTTTTTCCGGGGGCTCCTATGGCTACACCTTC. Residues: CASSFSGGSYGYTF.

This chain links TRBV29-1 with TRBJ2-3; TRBD2 matches at 12 bases. CDR3 size: 14 residues. Trimming removed 6 bases from V and 4 bases from J; junction bases left unmatched: 5. The germline gives CDR1 SQVTM, CDR2 ANQGSEA. CDR3 sequence: CSVASGGGSDTQYF. The CDR3 region has the DNA TGCAGCGTCGCTAGCGGGGGGGGCTCAGATACGCAGTATTTT.

The CDR3 region is CASSSTPPRTDSDTQYF. The CDR3 bases are TGTGCCAGCAGCTCTACGCCCCCTAGGACAGATTCGGATACGCAGTATTTT. The V gene is TRBV7-9, the J gene TRBJ2-3, with D possibly matching TRBD1 (6 bases). V was cut by 4 bases and J by 6 bases, with 23 bases left in between. This CDR3 comprises 17 residues. The germline gives CDR1 SEHNR, CDR2 FQNEAQ (reference sequence).

This sequence joins TRBV7-6 and TRBJ2-4; D may be TRBD1 (6 bases). The J call may be wrong; the DNA end is better matched by TRBJ2-7. The germline V gene has CDR1 SGHVS and CDR2 FNYEAQ. There are 14 residues in the CDR3. This chain's CDR3 is CASSYWQGTYEQYF. CDR3 nucleotides: TGTGCCAGCAGCTACTGGCAGGGGACCTACGAGCAGTACTTC.

This clonotype was counted a few times. This chain joins TRBV4-3 and TRBJ2-7; D unclear. V lost 1 base to trimming and J lost 0 bases, with 10 bases between them. This CDR3 has 15 amino acids. Germline CDR1 and CDR2: LGHNA and YSLEER. The CDR3 region is CASSQVHHSSYEQYF. CDR3 bases: TGCGCCAGCAGCCAAGTTCATCATTCCTCCTACGAGCAGTACTTC.

V usage is TRBV28 and J usage is TRBJ2-7, with 7 positions matching TRBD2. Germline-derived CDR1 and CDR2 are MDHEN and SYDVKM. The J segment lost 2 bases and the V segment lost 5 bases, leaving 6 bases of the junction unmatched. The CDR3 length is 14 residues. The CDR3 sequence is CASSTSSGAYEQYF. The CDR3 DNA is TGTGCCAGCAGTACCTCTAGCGGCGCCTACGAGCAGTACTTC. The entire variable domain, with the rest obtained from reference TRBV28 and TRBJ2-7, is as follows: DVKVTQSSRYLVKRTGEKVFLECVQDMDHENMFWYRQDPGLGLRLIYFSYDVKMKEKGDIPEGYSVSREKKERFSLILESASTNQTSMYLCASSTSSGAYEQYFGPGTRLTVT.

The chain employs TRBV20-1 and TRBJ2-5, with 10 bases that match TRBD2. The J call is doubtful: the DNA matches TRBJ2-7 better. This CDR3 is 14 amino acids long. CDR1 is DFQATT, CDR2 SNEGSKA, per germline (reference sequence). CDR3 sequence: CSASAAGGPYEQYF. CDR3 DNA sequence: TGCAGTGCTAGCGCAGCGGGGGGGCCCTACGAGCAGTACTTC.

This chain joins TRBV7-2 and TRBJ2-3; TRBD2 matches 9 bases. Germline CDR1 SGHTA, CDR2 FQGNSA. This CDR3 is 16 amino acids long. J gave up 5 bases and V 1 base, and 7 bases lay outside the gene matches. CDR3 in DNA: TGTGCCAGCAGCTTAGTGATGCGGGGGGGCTTAGATACGCAGTATTTT. Protein sequence: CASSLVMRGGLDTQYF.

The chain has TRBV18 and TRBJ2-1, with 8 positions matching TRBD2. V dropped 1 base and J dropped 0; count of bases not matched to a gene: 5. This CDR3 has 17 residues. CDR1 is KGHSH, CDR2 LQKENI, per germline. This chain's CDR3 is CASSPLERGSSYNEQFF. CDR3 sequence (DNA): TGTGCCAGCTCACCACTTGAGCGGGGGAGCTCCTACAATGAGCAGTTCTTC.

This chain's CDR3 is CASSWDSDYGYTF. For the CDR3, the DNA is TGTGCCAGCAGCTGGGACAGCGACTATGGCTACACCTTC. V usage is TRBV7-9 and J usage is TRBJ1-2, with 7 bases that match TRBD1. V was clipped by 4 bases and J by 3 bases; unmatched bases: 2. The germline V gene encodes CDR1 SEHNR and CDR2 FQNEAQ (reference sequence). The CDR3 runs to 13 residues.

The chain links TRBV13 to TRBJ2-1, with 8 nucleotides matching TRBD1. CDR1 and CDR2 (germline): PRHDT, FYEKMQ (reference sequence). The CDR3 runs to 14 residues. V shed 4 bases and J 8 bases; nucleotides not matched to a gene: 7. CDR3 protein: CASSSRDRYDEQFF. The CDR3, as DNA: TGTGCCAGCAGCTCCAGGGACAGGTACGATGAGCAGTTCTTC.

The rearrangement joins TRBV28 to TRBJ1-5; no firm D call. Germline V gives CDR1 MDHEN, CDR2 SYDVKM. V lost 6 bases, J lost 1 base, and 19 bases lay in between. CDR3 length equals 17 residues. The CDR3 DNA reads as TGTGCCAGCAGCCCATTCCCCTTGAGTTTCAGCAATCAGCCCCAGCATTTT. Protein product: CASSPFPLSFSNQPQHF. The whole variable domain, remainder taken from reference TRBV28 and TRBJ1-5, is DVKVTQSSRYLVKRTGEKVFLECVQDMDHENMFWYRQDPGLGLRLIYFSYDVKMKEKGDIPEGYSVSREKKERFSLILESASTNQTSMYLCASSPFPLSFSNQPQHFGDGTRLSIL.

This clonotype was detected only a few times. The chain has TRBV6-5 and TRBJ2-2, with D perhaps TRBD2 (5 bases). The CDR3 is 15 amino acids. Trimming stripped 4 bases from V and 6 bases from J, with 15 bases between. The V gene's germline CDR1 is MNHEY and CDR2 SVGAGI. The CDR3 nucleotides read TGTGCCAGCAGTTCCCCGCGGAGGTCATCCGGGGAGCTGTTTTTT. Translation gives CASSSPRRSSGELFF.